The TCR beta chain described here comes from a study of CXCR3-negative and CXCR3-positive naive CD8 T cells (dated by TCRdb to between 2018 and 2021). Describing the broader study: In total, about 130 million TRB reads were obtained, which works out to roughly 1.5 +/- 0.3 million reads per library. Data from 11 donors, pooled across two independent experiments, went into the diversity and physicochemical repertoire analyses. For the TRBV-TRBJ cluster analysis, the naive subsets came from 5 or 6 donors, while the memory cells came from 3 donors. What the work shows at the level of the full study, not this receptor alone: Freshly isolated PBMCs were used for most assays because CXCR3 expression went down partially after cryopreservation. Repertoire diversity was comparably high in both naive subsets but much lower in memory CD8+ T cells. Similar TRBV-TRBJ usage was shown by naive CXCR3-negative and CXCR3-positive cells from the same donor, whereas distinct patterns were shown by memory cells. Because surface CD5, which has been linked to self-reactivity in mice, was comparable between naive subsets, TCR interaction strength was also inferred from TRB CDR3 physicochemical properties.

The run used a NextSeq 550. The Human TCR Profiling Kit (MiLaboratory) was used to make UMI-labeled 5' RACE TRB cDNA libraries. cDNA synthesis used the entire amount of extracted RNA, and PCR amplification then used the entire amount of cDNA produced. Libraries were prepared in parallel with an identical number of PCR cycles. The original pipeline was this. With a requirement of at least two reads per UMI, MIGEC and MiXCR extracted about 50,000 +/- 10,000 unique UMI-labeled TRB cDNA molecules per library. On average, approximately 40,000 +/- 10,000 functional in-frame TRB CDR3 nucleotide clonotypes lacking stop codons were found per library. After downsampling to 5000 UMI-labeled TRB molecules per sample, diversity metrics, including normalized Shannon-Wiener and Chao1, were computed in VDJtools. VDJtools was used to calculate clonotype-size-weighted physicochemical properties of the central five CDR3 residues, namely interaction energy, strength, volume and Kidera factor 4. TCRdb reprocessed the reads and lists each CDR3 protein sequence as a single entry, with no DNA. The V and J calls and clone size are TCRdb's, not the authors'. This sample's table carries approximately 49,000 distinct CDR3 sequences. The ten biggest clones cover about 15% of the sample.

For every CD8+ T cell subset, under 350,000 cells were flow-sorted straight into RLT lysis buffer, and each subset was sorted in triplicate. Standard density gradient centrifugation was used to isolate peripheral blood mononuclear cells from buffy coats. An RNeasy Mini Kit was used to extract total RNA from the sorted cells. On this clonotype: Its antigen specificity is not known.

CDR1 and CDR2, per the germline V gene, are SGHRS and YFSETQ. Including cysteine and phenylalanine, the CDR3 has 15 amino acids. Only the protein is on record. Sequencing input: memory CD8+ T cells from blood. The cell subset or site label for this specimen denotes: conventional CD8+ memory T cells (TMEM), sorted as controls. Recombination connected TRBV5-1 to TRBJ2-2; TCRdb returns TRBD2, unconfirmable since there is no DNA. The sequence came from a human donor in good health. Some clones in this sample may be carry-over from other donors' samples. This receptor has the CDR3 CASRLLGQNTGELFF.